This T cell receptor (beta chain) was recovered during a study of neurological immune-mediated disorders. This clonotype was detected many times. Its antigen remains unidentified. Study findings and constraints: HTLV-1-associated myelopathy had the most TCR clonal expansion, and multiple sclerosis had the least, less than healthy controls. None of the CDR3 amino acid sequences found in expanded clones was shared across subjects. This suggests that the TCR-beta repertoires were private in all groups.

It was by 5'RACE with 10-nucleotide random UMIs that the cDNA was made. From 15-18 subjects, every sequencing run obtained over 160 million TCR-beta sequences. TCRdb re-called the 5' RACE reads through MiXCR, storing one row per CDR3 protein. This table holds about 25,000 distinct CDR3 sequences, around 15% found once. Germline CDR1 and CDR2: DFQATT and SNEGSKA (reference sequence). The V end lost 0 bases, the J end lost 7 bases, and 10 bases lay between the germline ends. CDR3 length: 13 residues. Material for sequencing was PBMCs. This TCR derives from a woman in her forties with HTLV-1-associated myelopathy (HAM/TSP). The rearrangement links TRBV20-1 to TRBJ1-5; TRBD1 might be the D (6 bases). The CDR3, as DNA: TGCAGTGCTAGAGACAGGGGAGACCAGCCCCAGCATTTT. Translated: CSARDRGDQPQHF.